The TCR beta chain under discussion was sequenced for a study of T cells expressing NK-cell markers. Across the whole study: The eight sequenced donors comprised seven who were HCMV-seropositive and one who was seronegative.

General study results and limits: Clarity on HCMV specificity was lacking for the expanded NKG2C+ T cell clones.

This CDR3 is 18 amino acids long. Germline-derived CDR1 and CDR2 are DFQATT and SNEGSKA (reference sequence). A note on this clonotype: Antigen specificity is unknown.

Reanalyzing the 5' RACE reads, TCRdb keeps one entry per CDR3 protein, without DNA. The sample includes about 390,000 distinct CDR3 sequences. Sample: blood T cells: a sorted CD56 or NKG2C T cell subset, CD4+ or CD8+ T cells, or bulk PBMC T cells (not recorded which). This receptor was obtained from a woman between 50 and 59 years old in good health. This chain joins TRBV20-1 and TRBJ2-1; TCRdb calls TRBD2, which cannot be checked without DNA. This CDR3 reads CSAPGRGLARSRDNEQFF.